This passage covers 14 T cell receptor beta chains from one sample sequenced in a study of blood T cell repertoires in COVID-19. Libraries were prepared by immunoSEQ multiplex PCR; TCRdb keeps only in-frame clonotypes and omits some of them. The data show a few hundred thousand clones, 80% to 90% seen once. Sequencing used peripheral blood. These TCRs come from a woman between 40 and 50 years old with acute or convalescent COVID-19.

The rearrangement uses TRBV5-1 and TRBJ2-3, with 8 bases fitting TRBD2. CDR1 and CDR2 from the germline V gene are SGHRS and YFSETQ. This CDR3 is built from 16 residues. Trimming at V came to 0 bases and at J to 6 bases, leaving 9 bases not matched to a gene. The CDR3 is CASSLGAGALSDTQYF. The DNA of the CDR3 is TGCGCCAGCAGCTTGGGAGCGGGGGCCCTGTCCGATACGCAGTATTTT.

The genes are TRBV2 and TRBJ1-3, with unresolved D. The CDR3 is 12 residues long. Germline V gene sequence: CDR1 SNHLY, CDR2 FYNNEI. Trimming removed 10 bases at V and 0 bases at J, with 7 bases between. The CDR3 bases are TGTGCCACTGCCGGCTCTGGAAACACCATATATTTT. It encodes CATAGSGNTIYF.

The gene calls are TRBV7-9 and TRBJ1-2; the match to TRBD1 covers 7 bases. The CDR3 runs 15 residues. V dropped 1 base and J dropped 5; count of bases not matched to a gene: 7. The V gene's germline CDR1 is SEHNR and CDR2 FQNEAQ (reference sequence). Here the CDR3 DNA reads TGTGCCAGCAGCTTAGTGCGGACAGGCACTTATGGCTACACCTTC. Translation gives CASSLVRTGTYGYTF.

The rearrangement joins TRBV27 to TRBJ1-2; D gene unclear. Trimming pared 6 bases from V and 2 bases from J, leaving 19 bases between. The CDR3 is 16 amino acids. Germline-derived CDR1 and CDR2 are MNHEY and SMNVEV (reference sequence). The CDR3 nucleotides read TGTGCCAGCAGCCGCGGACCGGGGATCGGGAACTATGGCTACACCTTC. Its translation is CASSRGPGIGNYGYTF.

The chain has TRBV2 and TRBJ1-2; D is unresolved. The V end lost 8 bases, the J end lost 0 bases, and 13 bases lay between the germline ends. The CDR3 runs to 14 residues. The germline V gene has CDR1 SNHLY and CDR2 FYNNEI. The CDR3 coding sequence is TGTGCCAGCCGTGGGGAGACTGCTAACTATGGCTACACCTTC. It yields the protein CASRGETANYGYTF.

The genes are TRBV6-6 and TRBJ2-1; the D gene is possibly TRBD1 (6 bases). This CDR3 has 17 amino acids. Trimming took 5 bases from V and 8 from J, leaving 25 bases between them. From germline, CDR1 is MNHNY and CDR2 SVGAGI (reference sequence). The CDR3: CASSHRPDSVQLHEQFF. The CDR3 DNA reads as TGTGCCAGCAGTCACCGACCGGACAGCGTACAACTTCATGAGCAGTTCTTC.

V is TRBV7-9 and J is TRBJ1-1; 7 bases agree with TRBD1. CDR1 SEHNR and CDR2 FQNEAQ come from the germline V gene (reference sequence). The CDR3 runs to 16 residues. J was trimmed by 4 bases and V by 4 bases; bases with no gene match: 12. CDR3 sequence reads: CASSWGQTGQGTEAFF. Written as DNA, the CDR3 is TGTGCCAGCAGCTGGGGGCAGACAGGGCAGGGCACTGAAGCTTTCTTT.

The chain couples TRBV28 to TRBJ1-4; perhaps TRBD1 as D (5 bases). V lost 3 bases and J 8 bases, leaving 16 bases between the germline ends. The CDR3 is 15 residues long. In germline, CDR1 is MDHEN, CDR2 SYDVKM. CDR3 loop: CASSFPSGIGEKLFF. CDR3 coding DNA: TGTGCCAGCAGTTTCCCCTCAGGGATTGGAGAAAAACTGTTTTTT.

This chain joins TRBV9 and TRBJ1-1; 8 nucleotides line up with TRBD1. The germline V gene has CDR1 SGDLS and CDR2 YYNGEE. V trimming: 0 bases; J trimming: 10 bases; junction bases outside the gene matches: 5. The CDR3 runs 13 residues. The CDR3 DNA reads TGTGCCAGCAGCGTAGCTACAGGGGGGATAGCTTTCTTT. Translating gives CASSVATGGIAFF. The whole variable domain, filled in from reference TRBV9 and TRBJ1-1, reads DSGVTQTPKHLITATGQRVTLRCSPRSGDLSVYWYQQSLDQGLQFLIQYYNGEERAKGNILERFSAQQFPDLHSELNLSSLELGDSALYFCASSVATGGIAFFGQGTRLTVV.

The chain employs TRBV19 and TRBJ1-6, with D hard to call. Germline V gene lookup returns CDR1 LNHDA and CDR2 SQIVND (reference sequence). This CDR3 spans 12 amino acids. V was cut by 1 base and J by 7 bases, with 2 bases left in between. The CDR3 here is CASSIVNSPLHF. The CDR3 DNA reads TGTGCCAGTAGTATAGTAAATTCACCCCTCCACTTT.

The genes are TRBV6-6 and TRBJ1-3, with 7 bases matching TRBD1. V lost 6 bases, J lost 1 base, and 3 bases stayed unmatched. Germline loops: CDR1 MNHNY, CDR2 SVGAGI (reference sequence). The length of the CDR3 is 14 residues. The CDR3: CASRPTGSGNTIYF. The CDR3 DNA reads as TGTGCCAGCAGACCGACAGGGTCTGGAAACACCATATATTTT.

The chain couples TRBV5-4 to TRBJ2-3; D is possibly TRBD2 (6 bases). Germline loops: CDR1 SGHNT, CDR2 YYREEE (reference sequence). V lost 2 bases to trimming and J lost 2 bases, with 9 bases between them. The CDR3 is 14 amino acids. Written as DNA, the CDR3 is TGTGCCAGCAGCTTTCGGGAGACCACAGATACGCAGTATTTT. Translation gives CASSFRETTDTQYF.

CDR3 coding DNA: TGCGCCAGCAGCCAAGACCCTCCACCTATGCTCGCGGGGTATACCGGGGAGCTGTTTTTT. It codes for CASSQDPPPMLAGYTGELFF. The gene calls are TRBV4-1 and TRBJ2-2; D may be TRBD2 (6 bases). V was shortened by 0 bases and J by 5 bases, with 25 bases between the two germline ends. Per germline, CDR1 MGHRA and CDR2 YSYEKL. The CDR3 length is 20 residues.

V gene TRBV4-2 combines with J gene TRBJ1-1, with D unclear. V was trimmed by 3 bases and J by 0 bases, leaving 11 bases between them. Germline CDR1 and CDR2: LGHNA and YNFKEQ. This CDR3 has 15 amino acids. The CDR3 coding sequence is TGTGCCAGCAGCCATCCTAGTGGCTTGAACACTGAAGCTTTCTTT. This encodes CASSHPSGLNTEAFF.